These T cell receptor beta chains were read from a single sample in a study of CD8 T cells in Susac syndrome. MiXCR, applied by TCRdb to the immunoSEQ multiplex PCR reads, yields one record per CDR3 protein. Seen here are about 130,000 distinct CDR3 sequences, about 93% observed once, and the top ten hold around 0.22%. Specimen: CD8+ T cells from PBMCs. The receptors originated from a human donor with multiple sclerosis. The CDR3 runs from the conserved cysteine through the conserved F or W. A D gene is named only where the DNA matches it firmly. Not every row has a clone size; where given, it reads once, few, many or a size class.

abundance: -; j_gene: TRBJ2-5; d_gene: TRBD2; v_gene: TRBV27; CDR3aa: CASSLLTGGRSGTQYF; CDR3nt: TGTGCCAGCAGTTTACTGACGGGAGGGCGTTCCGGGACCCAGTACTTC
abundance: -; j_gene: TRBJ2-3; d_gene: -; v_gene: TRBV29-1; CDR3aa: CSVDTGEGIQADTQYF; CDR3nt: TGCAGCGTTGACACGGGAGAAGGAATACAAGCAGATACGCAGTATTTT
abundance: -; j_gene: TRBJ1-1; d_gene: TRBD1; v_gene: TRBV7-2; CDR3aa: CASSLEGLRTGRRTEAFF; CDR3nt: TGTGCCAGCAGCTTAGAGGGGTTACGGACAGGGCGAAGGACTGAAGCTTTCTTT
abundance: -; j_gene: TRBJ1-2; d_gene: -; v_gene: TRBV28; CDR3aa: CASSSPGTSYGYTF; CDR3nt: TGTGCCAGCAGCTCTCCAGGGACCTCCTATGGCTACACCTTC
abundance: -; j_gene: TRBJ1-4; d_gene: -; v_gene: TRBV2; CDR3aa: CASGEPGSATNEKLFF; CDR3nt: TGTGCCAGCGGTGAACCGGGCAGCGCAACTAATGAAAAACTGTTTTTT
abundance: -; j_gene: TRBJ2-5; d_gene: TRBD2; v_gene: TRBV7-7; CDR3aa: CASSPAGRETQYF; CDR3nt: TGTGCCAGCAGCCCAGCGGGGAGGGAGACCCAGTACTTC
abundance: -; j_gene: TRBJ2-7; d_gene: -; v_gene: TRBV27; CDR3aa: CASSANPPYEQYF; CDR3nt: TGTGCCAGCAGTGCGAACCCCCCCTACGAGCAGTACTTC
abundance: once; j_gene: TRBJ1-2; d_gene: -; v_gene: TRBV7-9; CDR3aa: CASSPGDGTRLDYGYTF; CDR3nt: TGTGCCAGCAGCCCGGGTGATGGGACCCGGTTAGACTATGGCTACACCTTC
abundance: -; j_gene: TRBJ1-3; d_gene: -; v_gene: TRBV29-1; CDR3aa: CSVTGSSGNTIYF; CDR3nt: TGCAGCGTCACGGGGAGCTCTGGAAACACCATATATTTT
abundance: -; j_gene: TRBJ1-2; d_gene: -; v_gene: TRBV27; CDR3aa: CASSFFAGQVYGYTF; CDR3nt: TGTGCCAGCAGTTTTTTCGCGGGGCAGGTCTATGGCTACACCTTC
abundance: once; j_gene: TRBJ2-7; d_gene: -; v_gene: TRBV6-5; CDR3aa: CASSFGQGLSSYEQYF; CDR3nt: TGTGCCAGCAGTTTCGGACAAGGGCTAAGCTCCTACGAGCAGTACTTC
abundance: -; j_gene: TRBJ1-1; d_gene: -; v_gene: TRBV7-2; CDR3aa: CASSAYLGGTEAFF; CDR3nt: TGTGCCAGCAGCGCCTATTTGGGGGGAACTGAAGCTTTCTTT
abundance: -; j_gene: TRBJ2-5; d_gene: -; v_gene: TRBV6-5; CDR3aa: CAVRDFQETQYF; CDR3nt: TGTGCCGTTCGGGACTTCCAAGAGACCCAGTACTTC
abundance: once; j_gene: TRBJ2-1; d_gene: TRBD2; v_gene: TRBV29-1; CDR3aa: CSVEPRTSGSSEQFF; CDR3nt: TGCAGCGTAGAACCTAGGACTAGCGGGAGTTCTGAGCAGTTCTTC
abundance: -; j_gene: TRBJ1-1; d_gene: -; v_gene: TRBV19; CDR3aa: CASSIVGVNTEAFF; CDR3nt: TGTGCCAGTAGTATAGTTGGGGTGAACACTGAAGCTTTCTTT